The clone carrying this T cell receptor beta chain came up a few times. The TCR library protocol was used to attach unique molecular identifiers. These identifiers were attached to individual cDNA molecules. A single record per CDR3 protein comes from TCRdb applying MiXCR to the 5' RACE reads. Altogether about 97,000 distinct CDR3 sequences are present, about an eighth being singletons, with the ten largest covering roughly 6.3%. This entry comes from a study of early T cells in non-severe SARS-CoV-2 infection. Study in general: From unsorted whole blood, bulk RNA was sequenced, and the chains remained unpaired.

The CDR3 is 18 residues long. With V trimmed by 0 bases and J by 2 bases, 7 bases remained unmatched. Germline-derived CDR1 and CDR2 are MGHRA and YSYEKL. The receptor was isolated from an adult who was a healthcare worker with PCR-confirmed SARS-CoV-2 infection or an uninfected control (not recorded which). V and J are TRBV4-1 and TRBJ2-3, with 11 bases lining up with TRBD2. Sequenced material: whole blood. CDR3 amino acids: CASSQDPRLAGSTDTQYF. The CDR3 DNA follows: TGCGCCAGCAGCCAAGATCCTCGACTAGCGGGATCCACAGATACGCAGTATTTT.